This T cell receptor beta chain was sequenced during a study of cytomegalovirus exposure and HLA in healthy donors (dated by TCRdb to about 2017). Broadly, across the study: According to an earlier analysis of 587 of the donors, 200 million or so T cells yielded over 100 million unique TCR beta sequences and around 300 Gb of sequence data. Roughly 310 gigabases of sequencing data and approximately 85 million unique TCR sequences were included in an early release covering 500 to 750 HLA-typed donors. Among the approximately 430 genotyped donors, 81% belonged to the genetic ancestry cluster associated with self-reported Caucasian donors. The aim of the study was to test whether cataloging public T cell receptors could identify signatures of past pathogen exposure. The T cell repertoires of under 750 subjects were profiled by immunosequencing and related to cytomegalovirus serostatus. A separate validation cohort of roughly 110 different subjects was used in addition to the roughly 620-subject first cohort. High-throughput TCR immunosequencing, statistical association of individual TCRs with disease status, and machine learning were combined to predict cytomegalovirus infection status. A later analysis re-analyzed previously published TCR beta repertoires from about 600 donors and added high-resolution HLA genotyping to study TCR occurrence patterns. In the later analysis, no new phenotypic data were used to find candidate immune exposures; instead, reliance was placed on TCR beta sequences and their occurrence across donors. An earlier analysis of approximately 500 of the donors applied high-throughput TCR beta sequencing to assess whether each TCR beta V gene segment acted as functional or pseudogenic. Donor age, sex, ethnicity and CMV serostatus were compiled together with the repertoire data. In a later genetic analysis, genome-wide SNP genotypes for about 55% of the roughly 670 donors were used, and that subset was treated as a discovery cohort. Every repertoire in the discovery cohort had been generated on one and the same sequencing platform. HLA typing included class I and class II loci at four-digit resolution. Typing coverage varied by locus: about 620-630 donors for A, B, C, DRB1 and DQB1; more than 500 for DQA1; around 570 for DPA1; around 490 for DPB1. Four or five DR-DQ haplotypes were handled as single units for association and clustering because linkage in the cohort was strong. Across around 400 genotyped donors of the cohort, an average of about 250,000 unique TCR beta nucleotide sequences per donor were sequenced, and roughly a sixth of those sequences were non-productive. Study-wide conclusions, independent of this receptor: Some IMGT-functional V segments, including TRBV6-2 and TRBV6-3, could not be told apart with the 87-base-pair reads, so those segments were excluded. A later analysis found that most CMV-associated TCR beta chains appeared HLA-restricted, with HLA associations seemingly driven largely by CMV exposure. When HLA alleles, especially DR and DQ, strongly co-occurred, attributing TCR associations to individual alleles was difficult. In a later analysis, HLA-associated TCR beta chains were found to be more clonally expanded and to have lower generation probabilities than equally common non-associated chains. In a later analysis, TCR association rates were found to vary across HLA loci, with the most associated TCRs seen for DRB1 alleles and the fewest for HLA-C alleles. Because HLA typing was missing for some donors at each locus, association tests included only the typed subset. The presence/absence analyses assumed that sequencing depth was roughly uniform across donors, and that assumption may not be true. Cytomegalovirus status was reported to be diagnosed by the classifier with high specificity and sensitivity in both the original and validation cohorts. Because counts were too low, around 18 rarely observed V segments, including chromosome 9 orphons, were left out of the earlier analysis of a few hundred of the donors. It was suggested by the authors that the approach could potentially be generalized to other disease states and immunological phenotypes. In the study, about 150 TCR beta chains were listed as associated with cytomegalovirus. Linkage disequilibrium might explain the correlated functional status among segregating V segments, but an unknown experimental factor could not be ruled out. Immune exposure information for the cohort was limited to CMV serostatus. At a false discovery rate of 0.05, a later analysis linked around 15,000 TCR beta sequences to specific HLA alleles. In this cohort, only TCR beta chains were sequenced, and detectable features were limited by the absence of alpha or paired-chain data. A later genetic analysis associated a missense DCLRE1C variant with V-gene and J-gene trimming of TCR beta chains, and an independent cohort replicated the association. Three of the identified cytomegalovirus-associated TCR beta chains were confirmed in vitro to be specific for cytomegalovirus antigens. Broadly in line with IMGT annotations, most TCR beta V segments showed up in productive rearrangements about 87% or about 30% of the time in an earlier analysis of around 550 of the donors. A later genetic analysis reported fewer N-insertions in productive TCRs among donors in an Asian-associated ancestry cluster than the roughly 720-donor mean. A further reported finding was that TCR beta sequences accurately predicted the HLA-A and HLA-B alleles for most subjects in the first cohort. While some public TCRs were present in many individuals, most TCR sequences turned up only very rarely across donors. A cluster of highly shared sequence variants was judged likely to be a technical artifact of the sequencing pipeline. Several of the top co-occurrence clusters appeared to be linked to parvovirus B19, influenza, CMV and Epstein-Barr virus, according to a later analysis.

With respect to this clone: Its antigen target is currently unknown. No per-base quality is available; no much larger clone lies one base away.

Libraries were built with the immunoSEQ multiplex PCR assay. The multiplex PCR relied on a mix of 60 forward primers for TCR Vbeta segments and 13 reverse primers for TCR Jbeta segments. The CDR3 region of rearranged TCR beta genes was amplified from genomic DNA with a multiplex PCR assay. Amplified TCR beta libraries were sequenced as 87-base-pair reads on the Illumina HiSeq System. The study's own analysis went as follows. In a later analysis, some 80 million unique TCR beta chains were counted across the 690 or so repertoires, and about 9.9 million of these chains were shared by at least two donors. To remove PCR and sequencing errors, raw reads were error-corrected and collapsed into unique sequences using a nearest-neighbor algorithm that merged closely related sequences. Alignment of CDR3 sequences to IMGT reference sequences was used to assign V, D and J gene segments. Each retained sequence needed at least a six-nucleotide match to both a V gene segment and a J gene segment. Rearrangements were classified as productive when the CDR3 lacked stop codons and remained in frame with V and J, and all other rearrangements were classified as non-productive. Following IMGT convention, CDR3 was defined as the stretch from the second conserved V-encoded cysteine up to the conserved J-encoded phenylalanine. The earlier analysis of approximately 500 of the donors excluded sequences that lacked an unambiguous match to a single V gene segment. In an earlier analysis of about 590 of the donors, a V segment was called functional when productive rearrangements were above 56.7%, and segregating when the standard deviation between donors exceeded 5%. A statistical classification framework was built to diagnose cytomegalovirus status from the catalog of TCR beta chain sequences. In a later analysis, V and J genes were assigned by comparing TCR nucleotide sequences against IMGT/GENE-DB human TR gene sequences. The TCRdist pipeline was used in a later analysis to assign CDR3 sequences and most-parsimonious VDJ recombination scenarios. A later analysis defined each TCR beta chain by its CDR3 amino acid sequence plus V-gene family, and excluded reads lacking a unique V-gene family. As a way to deal with suspected cross-contamination and a sequencing artifact, a later analysis dropped roughly 620 nucleotide sequences that were highly shared and had low generation probability. For each public chain, a later analysis derived a clonal expansion index from normalized ranks of inferred template counts within each repertoire. Generation probabilities in a later analysis came from a VDJ recombination model fitted to out-of-frame rearrangements, and those results were checked against IGoR. In a later analysis, TCR-TCR, TCR-HLA and TCR-CMV co-occurrence was scored with hypergeometric tests, and a repertoire-size bias correction was applied to TCR pairs. False discovery rates were estimated in a later analysis by permuting HLA or CMV assignments 20 times. In a later analysis, co-occurring TCRs were grouped using DBSCAN, and TCRdist sequence similarity was added for clustering within HLA-allele-positive subsets. Repertoires with fewer than 30,000 or more than 120,000 public chains were left out of co-occurrence clustering, as were a few repertoires with anomalous nucleotide sharing. The immuneACCESS repertoire file appears here via TCRdb, limited to in-frame rearrangements. These files lack a portion of the clones; in checked studies, under half of the deficit traces to unresolved V genes, and the cause of the others is not known. V and J calls and clone size are copied from that table; D and trimming were computed from the DNA. The table for this sample lists fewer than 70,000 clones; approximately 80% of them were counted only once. Clones ranked in the top ten supply roughly 1.6% of the sample.

The germline V and J ends show losses of 3 bases and 9 bases respectively, and no gene match explains 9 bases of the junction. From its cysteine to its phenylalanine, the CDR3 spans 17 amino acids. Just the 51-base CDR3 DNA is kept, in frame starting at base 1. As encoded in the germline V gene, CDR1 is SNHLY while CDR2 is FYNNEI. The cohort comprised around 700 healthy bone marrow donors. At the time of sampling, every cohort member was nominally healthy, though immune exposures that went unrecorded were likely present. Of the approximately 700 cohort members, approximately 300 had a positive CMV serostatus and about 400 had a negative one, while no CMV serostatus was recorded for the donor. Each donor provided a peripheral blood sample, and peripheral blood mononuclear cells were used for TCR beta sequencing. The Qiagen DNeasy Blood Extraction Kit was used to extract genomic DNA from the blood cell samples.

The TCR originated in a human donor in good health. The chain couples TRBV2 to TRBJ1-6, with TRBD1 identical over 12 junction bases. Specimen: PBMCs. This receptor has the CDR3 CASSDFGTGGRGSPLHF. The DNA sequence is as follows: TGTGCCAGCAGTGACTTTGGGACAGGGGGCCGCGGTTCACCCCTCCACTTT. The full variable domain, with segments outside the CDR3 supplied by the reference TRBV2 and TRBJ1-6 proteins, appears as EPEVTQTPSHQVTQMGQEVILRCVPISNHLYFYWYRQILGQKVEFLVSFYNNEISEKSEIFDDQFSVERPDGSNFTLKIRSTKLEDSAMYFCASSDFGTGGRGSPLHFGNGTRLTVT.